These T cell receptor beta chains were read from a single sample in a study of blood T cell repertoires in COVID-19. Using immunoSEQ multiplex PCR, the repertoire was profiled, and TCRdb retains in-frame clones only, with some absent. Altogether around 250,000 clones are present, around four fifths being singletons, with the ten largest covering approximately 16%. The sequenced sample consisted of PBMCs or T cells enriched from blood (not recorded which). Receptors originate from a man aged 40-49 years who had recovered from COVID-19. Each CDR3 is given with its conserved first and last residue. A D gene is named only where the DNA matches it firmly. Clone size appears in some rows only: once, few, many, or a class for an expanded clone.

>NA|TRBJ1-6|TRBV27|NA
TGTGCCAGCAGTAATCCCGGGAGTTCACCCCTCCACTTT
CASSNPGSSPLHF
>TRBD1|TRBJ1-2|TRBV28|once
TGTGCCAGCAGTTTACAGAATCGGGACAGGGGAGGCTACACCTTC
CASSLQNRDRGGYTF
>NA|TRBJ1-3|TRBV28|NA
TGTGCCAGCAGTTTGACAGTTCTTTCTGGAAACACCATATATTTT
CASSLTVLSGNTIYF
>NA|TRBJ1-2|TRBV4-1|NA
TGCGCCAGCAGCCAAGGAGGTGGGAACTATGGCTACACCTTC
CASSQGGGNYGYTF
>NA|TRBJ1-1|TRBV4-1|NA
TGCGCCAGCAGCCAACGATTCTCAGAGAACACTGAAGCTTTCTTT
CASSQRFSENTEAFF
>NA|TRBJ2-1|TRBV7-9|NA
TGTGCCACCGGAGTCCAGTCGTCTCAGTTCTTC
CATGVQSSQFF
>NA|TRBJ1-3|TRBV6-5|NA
TGTGCCAGCGGACTCCATAGGGATGGAAACACCATATATTTT
CASGLHRDGNTIYF
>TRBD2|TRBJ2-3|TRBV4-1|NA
TGCGCCAGCAGCCAGGGCCCGGGGAGGGCCGCCTCAAAAGTTACGCAGTATTTT
CASSQGPGRAASKVTQYF
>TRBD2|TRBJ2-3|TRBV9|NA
TGTGCCAGCAGCGTAGCAGTTCGGACTAGCGGGGATGATACGCAGTATTTT
CASSVAVRTSGDDTQYF
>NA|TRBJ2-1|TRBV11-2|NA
TGTGCCAGCAGCGTAAGGACAGCCCTGGGGAATGAGCAGTTCTTC
CASSVRTALGNEQFF
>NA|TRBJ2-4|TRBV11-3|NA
TGTGCCAGCAGCTTAGGCGGAGTTGAAAACATTCAGTACTTC
CASSLGGVENIQYF
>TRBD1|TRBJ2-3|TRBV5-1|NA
TGCGCCAGCCAAAAATTTACGGGACAGCGCACAGATACGCAGTATTTT
CASQKFTGQRTDTQYF
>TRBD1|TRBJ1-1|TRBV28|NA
TGTGCCAGCAGGCCGACAGGGTACCCTGAAGCTTTCTTT
CASRPTGYPEAFF
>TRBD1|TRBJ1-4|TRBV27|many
TGTGCCAGCAGTATGGGGACAGGGAGGGTTGAAAAACTGTTTTTT
CASSMGTGRVEKLFF
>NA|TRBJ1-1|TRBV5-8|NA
TGTGCCAGCAGCCGGGGTCGTCTGCTCACTGAAGCTTTCTTT
CASSRGRLLTEAFF
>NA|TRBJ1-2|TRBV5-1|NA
TGCGCCAGCAGCTCCTTCCAGGGAGGGACCTATGGCTACACCTTC
CASSSFQGGTYGYTF
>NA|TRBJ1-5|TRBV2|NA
TGTGCCAGCAGTGAAAATCATAGCAATCAGCCCCAGCATTTT
CASSENHSNQPQHF
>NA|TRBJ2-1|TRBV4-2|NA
TGTGCCAGCAGCCCGGGGAGTCTGGCATACAATGAGCAGTTCTTC
CASSPGSLAYNEQFF
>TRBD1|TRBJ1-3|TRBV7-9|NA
TGTGCCAGCAGCTTCGCGACAGGGGGCTCTGGAAACACCATATATTTT
CASSFATGGSGNTIYF
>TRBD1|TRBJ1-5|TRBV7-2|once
TGTGCCAGCAGCGCCGACAGGGTTCAGCCCCAGCATTTT
CASSADRVQPQHF
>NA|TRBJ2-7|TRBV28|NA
TGTGCCAGCAGTTTACCTAGCAGAAGCTCCTACGAGCAGTACTTC
CASSLPSRSSYEQYF
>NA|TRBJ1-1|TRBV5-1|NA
TGCGCCAGCAGCTTCCAGCCGACAGGAATGAACACTGAAGCTTTCTTT
CASSFQPTGMNTEAFF
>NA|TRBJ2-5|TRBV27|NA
TGTGCCAGCACGCGACCGGGGATTGAAGAGACCCAGTACTTC
CASTRPGIEETQYF
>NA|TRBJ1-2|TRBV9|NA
TGTGCCAGCACCGGGACTCAGGGAAACTATGGCTACACCTTC
CASTGTQGNYGYTF
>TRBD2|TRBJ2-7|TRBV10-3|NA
TGTGCCATCAGTGAGTCAGTCTCTAGCGGGAGAGTGGGCTCCTACGAGCAGTACTTC
CAISESVSSGRVGSYEQYF
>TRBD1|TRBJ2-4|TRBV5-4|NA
TGTGCCAGCAGCGGGAACAGGGGAACTGCCAAAAACATTCAGTACTTC
CASSGNRGTAKNIQYF
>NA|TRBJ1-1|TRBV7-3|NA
TGTGCCAGCAGCTTAGAGGAGAACACTGAAGCTTTCTTT
CASSLEENTEAFF
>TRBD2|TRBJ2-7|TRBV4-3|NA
TGCGCCAGCAGCCCAGCTGGGAGGGCGCACTACGAGCAGTACTTC
CASSPAGRAHYEQYF
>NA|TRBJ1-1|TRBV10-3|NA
TGTGCCATCACCGTAAGTCCGAGCACTGAAGCTTTCTTT
CAITVSPSTEAFF
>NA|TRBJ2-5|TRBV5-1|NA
TGCGCCACCTCGAGGGAGACCCAGTACTTC
CATSRETQYF
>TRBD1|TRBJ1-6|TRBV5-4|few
TGTGCCAGCAGCCCAGGGACAGGACTCTATAATTCACCCCTCCACTTT
CASSPGTGLYNSPLHF
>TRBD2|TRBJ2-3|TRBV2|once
TGTGCCAGCAGTCCGACTAGCGGGAGTTCAGATACGCAGTATTTT
CASSPTSGSSDTQYF
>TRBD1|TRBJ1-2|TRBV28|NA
TGTGCCAGCAGTGACAGGGCCTATGGCTACACCTTC
CASSDRAYGYTF
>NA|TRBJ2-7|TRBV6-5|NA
TGTGCCGCACAGGATAGTCGCTACGAGCAGTACTTC
CAAQDSRYEQYF
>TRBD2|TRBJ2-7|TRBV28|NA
TGTGCCAGCAGTTTAGGCGGGGGGCAAGTTAACGAGCAGTACTTC
CASSLGGGQVNEQYF
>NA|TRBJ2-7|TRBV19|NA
TGTGCCAGTAGTACTGACGGGGACTCCTACGAGCAGTACTTC
CASSTDGDSYEQYF
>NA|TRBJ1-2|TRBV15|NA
TGTGCCACCAGCAGAGAGATGCAGGGGAATGGCTACACCTTC
CATSREMQGNGYTF
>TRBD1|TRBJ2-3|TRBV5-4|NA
TGTGCCAGCAGCGCGGGACAGGGGAAAGGGACAGATACGCAGTATTTT
CASSAGQGKGTDTQYF
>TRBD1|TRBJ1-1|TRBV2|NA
TGTGCCAGCAGGCCGACAGGGGGCGCAGGAAACACTGAAGCTTTCTTT
CASRPTGGAGNTEAFF
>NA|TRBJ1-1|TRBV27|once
TGTGCCAGCAGTTTCAGTCCAGGTCCCGAAGCTTTCTTT
CASSFSPGPEAFF
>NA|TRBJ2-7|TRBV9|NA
TGTGCCAGCAGCGTACAGGGTCACGACGAGCAGTACTTC
CASSVQGHDEQYF
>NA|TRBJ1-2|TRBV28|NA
TGTGCCAGCAGTTTATCCAGATACTATGGCTACACCTTC
CASSLSRYYGYTF
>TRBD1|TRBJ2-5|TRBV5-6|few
TGTGCCAGCAGCTTGGCCGTGAGCAGGGGGTGGGAGACCCAGTACTTC
CASSLAVSRGWETQYF
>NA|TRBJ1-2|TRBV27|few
TGTGCCAGCAGTTTATATGGGGGCGGGGGCTACACCTTC
CASSLYGGGGYTF
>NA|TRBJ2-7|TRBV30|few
TGTGCCTGGAGTGTGGACAGAGCCTACGAGCAGTACTTC
CAWSVDRAYEQYF
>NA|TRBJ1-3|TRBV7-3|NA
TGTGCCTCCGGGGGTGGCGGAAACACCATATATTTT
CASGGGGNTIYF
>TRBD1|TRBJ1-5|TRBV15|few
TGTGCCACCAGCAGAGAGTCTGCGGGACAGGGCTATCAGCCCCAGCATTTT
CATSRESAGQGYQPQHF
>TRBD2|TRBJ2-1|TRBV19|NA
TGTGCCAGTAGTATCTCTAGCGGGAGTGGGGATGAGCAGTTCTTC
CASSISSGSGDEQFF